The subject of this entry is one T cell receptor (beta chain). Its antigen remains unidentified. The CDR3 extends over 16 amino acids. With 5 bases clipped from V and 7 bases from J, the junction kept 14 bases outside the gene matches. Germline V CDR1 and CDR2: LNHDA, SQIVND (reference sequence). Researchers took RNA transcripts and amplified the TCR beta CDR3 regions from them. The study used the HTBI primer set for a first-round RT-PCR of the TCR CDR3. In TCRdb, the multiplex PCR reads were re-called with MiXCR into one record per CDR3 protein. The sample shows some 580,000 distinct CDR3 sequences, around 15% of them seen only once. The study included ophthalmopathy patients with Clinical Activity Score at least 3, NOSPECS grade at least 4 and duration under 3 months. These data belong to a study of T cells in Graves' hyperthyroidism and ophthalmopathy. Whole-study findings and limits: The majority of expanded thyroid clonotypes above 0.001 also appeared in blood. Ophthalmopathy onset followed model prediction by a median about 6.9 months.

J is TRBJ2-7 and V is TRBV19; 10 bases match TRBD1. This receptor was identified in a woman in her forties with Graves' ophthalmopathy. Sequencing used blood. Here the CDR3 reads CASSPLWDRGIGEQYF. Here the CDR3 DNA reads TGTGCCAGTAGTCCTCTTTGGGACAGGGGAATAGGGGAGCAGTACTTC. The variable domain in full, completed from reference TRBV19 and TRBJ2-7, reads DGGITQSPKYLFRKEGQNVTLSCEQNLNHDAMYWYRQDPGQGLRLIYYSQIVNDFQKGDIAEGYSVSREKKESFPLTVTSAQKNPTAFYLCASSPLWDRGIGEQYFGPGTRLTVT.